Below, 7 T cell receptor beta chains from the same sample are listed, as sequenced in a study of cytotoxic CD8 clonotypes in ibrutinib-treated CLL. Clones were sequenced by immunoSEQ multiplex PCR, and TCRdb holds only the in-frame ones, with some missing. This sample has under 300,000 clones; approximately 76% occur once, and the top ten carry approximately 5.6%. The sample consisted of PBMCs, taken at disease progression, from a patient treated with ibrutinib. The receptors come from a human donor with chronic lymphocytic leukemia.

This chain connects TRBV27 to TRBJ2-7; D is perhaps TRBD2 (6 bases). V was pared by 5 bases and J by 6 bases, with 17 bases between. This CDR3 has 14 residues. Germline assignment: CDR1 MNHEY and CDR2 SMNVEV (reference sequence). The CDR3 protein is CASSPRGAFFEQYF. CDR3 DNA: TGTGCCAGCAGTCCCCGCGGGGCCTTCTTCGAGCAGTACTTC.

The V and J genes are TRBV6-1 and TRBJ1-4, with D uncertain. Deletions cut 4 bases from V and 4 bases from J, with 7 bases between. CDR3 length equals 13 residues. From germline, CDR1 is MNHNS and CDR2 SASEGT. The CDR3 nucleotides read TGTGCCAGCAGTGCAGGTCGTAATGAAAAACTGTTTTTT. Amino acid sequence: CASSAGRNEKLFF.

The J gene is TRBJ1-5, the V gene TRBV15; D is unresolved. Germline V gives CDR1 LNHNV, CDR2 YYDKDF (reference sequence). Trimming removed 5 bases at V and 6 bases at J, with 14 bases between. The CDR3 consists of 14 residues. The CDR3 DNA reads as TGTGCCACCAGCGTCAGATCGCCAGGTCAGCCCCAGCATTTT. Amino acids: CATSVRSPGQPQHF. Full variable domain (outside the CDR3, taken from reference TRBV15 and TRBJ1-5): DAMVIQNPRYQVTQFGKPVTLSCSQTLNHNVMYWYQQKSSQAPKLLFHYYDKDFNNEADTPDNFQSRRPNTSFCFLDIRSPGLGDTAMYLCATSVRSPGQPQHFGDGTRLSIL.

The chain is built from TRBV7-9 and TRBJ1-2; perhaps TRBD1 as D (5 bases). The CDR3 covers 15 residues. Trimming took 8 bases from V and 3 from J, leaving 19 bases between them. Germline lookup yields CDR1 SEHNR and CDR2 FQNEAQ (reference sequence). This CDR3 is CASRVLEGTDYGYTF. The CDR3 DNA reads TGTGCCAGCCGGGTACTTGAGGGGACGGACTATGGCTACACCTTC.

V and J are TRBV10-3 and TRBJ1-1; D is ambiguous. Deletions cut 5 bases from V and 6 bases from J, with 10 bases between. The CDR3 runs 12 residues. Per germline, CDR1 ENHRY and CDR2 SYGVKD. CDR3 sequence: CAISPTYAEAFF. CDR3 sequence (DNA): TGTGCCATCAGTCCGACCTACGCTGAAGCTTTCTTT.

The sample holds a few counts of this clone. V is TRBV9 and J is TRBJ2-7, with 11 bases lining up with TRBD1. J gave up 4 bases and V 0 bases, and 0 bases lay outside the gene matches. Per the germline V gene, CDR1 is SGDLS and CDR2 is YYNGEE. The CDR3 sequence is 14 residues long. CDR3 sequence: CASSVGDRGYEQYF. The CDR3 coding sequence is TGTGCCAGCAGCGTAGGGGACAGGGGGTACGAGCAGTACTTC.

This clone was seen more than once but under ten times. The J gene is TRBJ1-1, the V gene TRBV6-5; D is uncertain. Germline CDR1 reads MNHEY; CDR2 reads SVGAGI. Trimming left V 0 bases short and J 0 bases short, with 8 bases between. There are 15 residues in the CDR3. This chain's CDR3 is CASSYSRNMNTEAFF. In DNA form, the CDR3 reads TGTGCCAGCAGTTACTCCCGGAACATGAACACTGAAGCTTTCTTT.